The subject of this entry is one T cell receptor beta chain. Its antigen is not identified. Data came from immunoSEQ multiplex PCR; TCRdb stores just in-frame clones and leaves some out. The table shows approximately 44,000 clones, with 76% occurring only once. This sample was included in a study of radiotherapy plus CTLA-4 blockade in lung cancer. Findings and limits, study-wide: TCR clones originating in tumors grew in number in blood after radiotherapy plus ipilimumab. The best prediction of response reportedly came from early blood T cell clone dynamics, with interferon-beta.

V lost 8 bases, J lost 0 bases, and 13 bases lay in between. CDR3 length: 14 residues. The V gene's germline CDR1 is MGHRA and CDR2 YSYEKL. Alongside CTLA-4 blockade with ipilimumab, patients with chemo-refractory metastatic non-small-cell lung cancer received focal radiation. Sequencing was performed on peripheral blood, taken from a patient treated with radiotherapy plus ipilimumab. This sequence joins TRBV4-1 and TRBJ1-1, with TRBD1 as a possible D gene (5 bases). This TCR came from a human donor with non-small cell lung cancer who had stable disease on radiotherapy plus ipilimumab. The CDR3 protein is CASATGPLNTEAFF. The DNA for the CDR3 is TGCGCCAGCGCTACGGGACCGTTGAACACTGAAGCTTTCTTT.